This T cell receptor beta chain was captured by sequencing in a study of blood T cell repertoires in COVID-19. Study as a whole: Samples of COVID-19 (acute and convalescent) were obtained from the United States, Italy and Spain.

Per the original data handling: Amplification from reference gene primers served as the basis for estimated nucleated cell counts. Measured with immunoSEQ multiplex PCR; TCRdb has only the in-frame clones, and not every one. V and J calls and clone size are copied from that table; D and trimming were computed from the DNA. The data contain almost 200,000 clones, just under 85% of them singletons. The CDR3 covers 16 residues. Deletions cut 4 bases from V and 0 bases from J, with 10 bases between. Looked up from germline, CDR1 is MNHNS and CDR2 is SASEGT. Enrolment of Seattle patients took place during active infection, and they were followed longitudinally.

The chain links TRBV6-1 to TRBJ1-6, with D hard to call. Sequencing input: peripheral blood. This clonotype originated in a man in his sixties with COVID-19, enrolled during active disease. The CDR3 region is CASSVFGSSYNSPLHF. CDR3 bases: TGTGCCAGCAGTGTATTCGGGAGCTCCTATAATTCACCCCTCCACTTT.